A single sample is the source of the 10 T cell receptor beta chains below, sequenced in a study of T-cell reconstitution after alpha-beta-depleted transplantation in children. As it was prepared, the TCRbeta library received unique molecular identifiers. TCRdb fed the PCR reads into MiXCR, producing one record per CDR3 protein. The table records about 350,000 distinct CDR3 sequences, roughly 17% of them present only once. The source was PBMCs, mostly from graft donor cells, collected 360 days after TCRalphabeta/CD19-depleted stem cell transplant. The receptors were sampled from a male patient aged 2 to 9 who had a stem cell transplant for acute lymphoblastic leukemia, so the T cells may come from the graft donor.

The V call is TRBV3-1, the J call TRBJ1-2; D gene ambiguous. CDR1 is LGHDT, CDR2 YNNKEL, per germline (reference sequence). The CDR3 length is 11 residues. The V end was cut by 1 base, the J end by 8 bases, with 5 bases between. The CDR3 region is CASSQGLGYTF. CDR3 nucleotides: TGTGCCAGCAGCCAAGGCCTAGGCTACACCTTC. The complete variable domain, with remaining parts taken from reference TRBV3-1 and TRBJ1-2, reads DTAVSQTPKYLVTQMGNDKSIKCEQNLGHDTMYWYKQDSKKFLKIMFSYNNKELIINETVPNRFSPKSPDKAHLNLHINSLELGDSAVYFCASSQGLGYTFGSGTRLTVV.

This clonotype appeared a few times. The chain combines TRBV28 with TRBJ2-3; 8 nucleotides agree with TRBD2. Germline-derived CDR1 and CDR2 are MDHEN and SYDVKM. The ends lost 4 bases at V and 2 bases at J; junction bases unmatched: 14. There are 18 residues in the CDR3. Here the CDR3 reads CASSYSSGSPTATDTQYF. CDR3 sequence (DNA): TGTGCCAGCAGTTACAGCAGCGGGAGCCCTACCGCCACAGATACGCAGTATTTT.

This clonotype came up a few times. The junction and the germline gene differ at one end; a read error may be behind it. The CDR3 DNA reads as TGCAGGGCTAGAGCCATCGCGACTAGCGGAAAACAAAGCTGGGATACGCAGTATTTT. Translated, it gives CRARAIATSGKQSWDTQYF. The chain links TRBV20-1 to TRBJ2-3, with 9 bases aligning to TRBD2. CDR1 and CDR2 (germline): DFQATT, SNEGSKA (reference sequence). There are 19 residues in the CDR3.

This chain uses TRBV5-1 with TRBJ2-3; weak D call: TRBD2 (6 bases). The CDR3 length is 14 residues. V gave up 4 bases and J gave up 2 bases, with 11 bases separating them. In germline, CDR1 is SGHRS, CDR2 YFSETQ. CDR3 in amino acids: CASSTGLFTDTQYF. The DNA of the CDR3 is TGCGCCAGCAGCACCGGACTATTCACAGATACGCAGTATTTT.

This clonotype was seen a few times. This chain joins TRBV11-2 and TRBJ2-7; tentative D call: TRBD1 (8 bases). Trimming took 4 bases from V and 2 from J, leaving 27 bases between them. The CDR3 totals 19 residues. Germline V gene data show CDR1 as SGHAT and CDR2 as FQNNGV. The CDR3: CASSSGQVLTREDPYEQYF. In DNA, the CDR3 is TGTGCCAGCAGCTCGGGACAGGTCCTCACCCGGGAGGACCCCTACGAGCAGTACTTC.

This clonotype was counted at least ten times. The chain employs TRBV28 and TRBJ2-4, with 11 bases lining up with TRBD2. CDR3 length equals 19 residues. Germline V gene data show CDR1 as MDHEN and CDR2 as SYDVKM. V trimming: 3 bases; J trimming: 0 bases; junction bases outside the gene matches: 10. The CDR3 region is CASSLLRLAGQVAKNIQYF. The CDR3 region has the DNA TGTGCCAGCAGTTTGCTTAGACTAGCGGGACAAGTAGCCAAAAACATTCAGTACTTC.

This clonotype came up a few times. This sequence joins TRBV15 and TRBJ2-7; D perhaps matches TRBD1 (6 bases). The CDR3 contains 16 residues. In germline, CDR1 is LNHNV, CDR2 YYDKDF (reference sequence). The V gene lost 4 bases and the J gene lost 6 bases, with 22 bases spanning the gap. The CDR3: CATSTTYRDTRREQYF. CDR3 nucleotides: TGTGCCACCAGCACCACTTACCGGGACACCAGACGCGAGCAGTACTTC.

This clonotype was counted a few times. This sequence joins TRBV6-5 and TRBJ2-2; D gene unclear. Germline assignment: CDR1 MNHEY and CDR2 SVGAGI. This CDR3 has 14 amino acids. The ends were cut back, 2 bases at V and 7 bases at J, with 11 bases in the middle. CDR3 sequence reads: CASSYQVLGGELFF. CDR3 nucleotides: TGTGCCAGCAGTTACCAGGTCTTGGGCGGGGAGCTGTTTTTT.

This chain links TRBV7-3 with TRBJ2-1; 7 bases are shared with TRBD2. Germline CDR1 reads SGHTA; CDR2 reads FQGTGA. The CDR3 length is 19 residues. Trimming removed 2 bases from V and 0 bases from J; junction bases left unmatched: 13. The CDR3 loop reads CASSLYYPARESSYNEQFF. The CDR3, as DNA: TGTGCCAGCAGCTTATACTACCCGGCGCGGGAGAGCTCCTACAATGAGCAGTTCTTC.

Note on this clonotype: At one end, the junction sequence differs from germline, possibly due to a read error. V is TRBV20-1 and J is TRBJ2-1, with 8 bases matching TRBD2. Germline values: CDR1 DFQATT, CDR2 SNEGSKA (reference sequence). The CDR3 spans 15 residues. CDR3 nucleotide sequence: TGCAGTGCTAGAGCCCAAGCGGGAGCCAACAATGAGCAGATCTTC. It encodes CSARAQAGANNEQIF.